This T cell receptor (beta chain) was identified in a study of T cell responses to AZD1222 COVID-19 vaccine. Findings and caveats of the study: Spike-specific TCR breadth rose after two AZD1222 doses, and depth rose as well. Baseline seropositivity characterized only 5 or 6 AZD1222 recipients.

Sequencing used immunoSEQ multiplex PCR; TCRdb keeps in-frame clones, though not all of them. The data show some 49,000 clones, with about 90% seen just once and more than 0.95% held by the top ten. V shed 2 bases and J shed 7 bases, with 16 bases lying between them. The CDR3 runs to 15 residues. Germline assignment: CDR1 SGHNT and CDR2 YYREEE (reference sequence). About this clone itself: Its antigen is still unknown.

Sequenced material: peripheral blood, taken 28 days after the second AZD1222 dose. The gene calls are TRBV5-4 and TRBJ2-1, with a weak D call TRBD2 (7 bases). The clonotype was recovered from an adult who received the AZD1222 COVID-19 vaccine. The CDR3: CASSLTGGGRNEQFF. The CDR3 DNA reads TGTGCCAGCAGCTTAACGGGGGGCGGTAGAAATGAGCAGTTCTTC.